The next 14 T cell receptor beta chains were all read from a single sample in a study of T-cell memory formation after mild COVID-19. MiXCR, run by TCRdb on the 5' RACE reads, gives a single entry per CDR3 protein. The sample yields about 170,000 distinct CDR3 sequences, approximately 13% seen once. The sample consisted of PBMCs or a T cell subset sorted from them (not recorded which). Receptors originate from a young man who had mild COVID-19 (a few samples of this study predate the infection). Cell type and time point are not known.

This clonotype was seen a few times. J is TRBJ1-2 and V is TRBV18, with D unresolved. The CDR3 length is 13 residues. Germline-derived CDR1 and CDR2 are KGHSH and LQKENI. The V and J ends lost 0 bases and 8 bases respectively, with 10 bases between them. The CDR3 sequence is CASSPPSGFGYTF. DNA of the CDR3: TGTGCCAGCTCACCACCGTCGGGGTTCGGCTACACCTTC.

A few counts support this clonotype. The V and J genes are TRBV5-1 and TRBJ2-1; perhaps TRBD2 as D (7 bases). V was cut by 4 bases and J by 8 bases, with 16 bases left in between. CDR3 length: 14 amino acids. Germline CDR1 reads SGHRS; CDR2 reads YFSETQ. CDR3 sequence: CASSRGGEGYEQFF. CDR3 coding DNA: TGCGCCAGCAGCCGAGGGGGGGAGGGCTATGAGCAGTTCTTC. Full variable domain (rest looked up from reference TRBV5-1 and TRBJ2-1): KAGVTQTPRYLIKTRGQQVTLSCSPISGHRSVSWYQQTPGQGLQFLFEYFSETQRNKGNFPGRFSGRQFSNSRSEMNVSTLELGDSALYLCASSRGGEGYEQFFGPGTRLTVL.

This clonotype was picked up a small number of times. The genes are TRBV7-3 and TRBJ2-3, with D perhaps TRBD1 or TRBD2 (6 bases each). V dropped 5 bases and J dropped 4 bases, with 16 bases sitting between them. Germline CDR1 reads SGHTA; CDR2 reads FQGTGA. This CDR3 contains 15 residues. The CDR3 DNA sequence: TGTGCCAGCAGCCACCGGGGGCTTGGACCAGATACGCAGTATTTT. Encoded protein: CASSHRGLGPDTQYF.

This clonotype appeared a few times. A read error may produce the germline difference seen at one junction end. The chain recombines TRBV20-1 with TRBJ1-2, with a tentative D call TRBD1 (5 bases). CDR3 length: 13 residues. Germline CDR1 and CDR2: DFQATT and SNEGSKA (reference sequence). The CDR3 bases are TGCAGTGCCAGAGGGGAAGAAGGCTATGGCTACACCTTC. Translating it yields CSARGEEGYGYTF.

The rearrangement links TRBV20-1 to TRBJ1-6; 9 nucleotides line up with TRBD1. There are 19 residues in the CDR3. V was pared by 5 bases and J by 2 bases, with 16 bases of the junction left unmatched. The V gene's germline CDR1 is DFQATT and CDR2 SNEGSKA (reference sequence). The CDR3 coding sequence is TGCAGTGCTCTGAGGGGCGGGACAGGGAGTAGGGCCTATAATTCACCCCTCCACTTT. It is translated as CSALRGGTGSRAYNSPLHF.

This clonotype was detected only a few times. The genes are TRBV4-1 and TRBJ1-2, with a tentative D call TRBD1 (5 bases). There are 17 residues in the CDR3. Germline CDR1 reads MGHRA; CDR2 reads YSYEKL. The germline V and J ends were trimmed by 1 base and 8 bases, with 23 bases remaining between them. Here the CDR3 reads CASSQGPGVGPLEGYTF. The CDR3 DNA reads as TGCGCCAGCAGCCAAGGGCCCGGGGTGGGGCCGCTGGAGGGCTACACCTTC.

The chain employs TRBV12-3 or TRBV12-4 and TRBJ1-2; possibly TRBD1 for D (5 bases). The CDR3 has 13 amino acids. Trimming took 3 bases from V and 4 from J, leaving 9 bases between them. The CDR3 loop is CASSLGRFYGYTF. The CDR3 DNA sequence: TGTGCCAGCAGTTTGGGACGCTTCTATGGCTACACCTTC.

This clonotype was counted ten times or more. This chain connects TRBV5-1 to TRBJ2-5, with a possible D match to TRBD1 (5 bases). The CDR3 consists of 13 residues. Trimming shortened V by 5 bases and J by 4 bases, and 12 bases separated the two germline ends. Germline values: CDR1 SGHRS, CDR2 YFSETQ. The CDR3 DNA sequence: TGCGCCAGCAGTTCCAGGGTAGGAGAGACCCAGTACTTC. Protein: CASSSRVGETQYF.

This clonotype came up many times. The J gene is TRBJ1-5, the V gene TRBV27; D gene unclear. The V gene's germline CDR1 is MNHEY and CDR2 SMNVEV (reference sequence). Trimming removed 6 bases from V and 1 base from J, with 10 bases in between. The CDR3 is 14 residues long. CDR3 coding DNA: TGTGCCAGCAGAAGGGCTGGAAGCAATCAGCCCCAGCATTTT. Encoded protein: CASRRAGSNQPQHF.

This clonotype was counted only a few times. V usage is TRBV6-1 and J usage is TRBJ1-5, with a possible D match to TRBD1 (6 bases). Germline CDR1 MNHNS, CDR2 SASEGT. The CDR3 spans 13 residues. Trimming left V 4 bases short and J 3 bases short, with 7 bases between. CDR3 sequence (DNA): TGTGCCAGCAGTGGGACAGTCAATCAGCCCCAGCATTTT. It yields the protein CASSGTVNQPQHF.

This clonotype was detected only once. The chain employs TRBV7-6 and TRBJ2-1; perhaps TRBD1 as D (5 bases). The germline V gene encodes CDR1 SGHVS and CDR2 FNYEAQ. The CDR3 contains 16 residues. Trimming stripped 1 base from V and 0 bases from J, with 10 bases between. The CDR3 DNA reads TGTGCCAGCAGCTTAGGACAGTCGAGCTCCTACAATGAGCAGTTCTTC. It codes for CASSLGQSSSYNEQFF.

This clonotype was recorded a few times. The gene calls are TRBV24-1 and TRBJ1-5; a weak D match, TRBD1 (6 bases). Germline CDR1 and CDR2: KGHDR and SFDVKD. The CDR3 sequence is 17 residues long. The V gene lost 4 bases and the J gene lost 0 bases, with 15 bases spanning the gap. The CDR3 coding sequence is TGTGCCACCAGTGACCTACAGGGATTTTATAGCAATCAGCCCCAGCATTTT. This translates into CATSDLQGFYSNQPQHF.

The CDR3 DNA follows: TGTGCCAGCAGTCCCTCTAGCCCCTTTGAGCAGTTCTTC. It is translated as CASSPSSPFEQFF. The J gene is TRBJ2-1, the V gene TRBV12-3 or TRBV12-4, with D possibly TRBD2 on 5 matching bases. V was shortened by 5 bases and J by 9 bases, with 14 bases between the two germline ends. CDR3 length: 13 amino acids.

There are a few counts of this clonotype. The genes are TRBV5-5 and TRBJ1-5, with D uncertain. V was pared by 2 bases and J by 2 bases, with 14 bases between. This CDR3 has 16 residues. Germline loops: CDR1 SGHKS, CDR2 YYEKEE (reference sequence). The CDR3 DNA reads TGTGCCAGCAGCTTTTTGCCGGGCTGGGGCAATCAGCCCCAGCATTTT. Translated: CASSFLPGWGNQPQHF.